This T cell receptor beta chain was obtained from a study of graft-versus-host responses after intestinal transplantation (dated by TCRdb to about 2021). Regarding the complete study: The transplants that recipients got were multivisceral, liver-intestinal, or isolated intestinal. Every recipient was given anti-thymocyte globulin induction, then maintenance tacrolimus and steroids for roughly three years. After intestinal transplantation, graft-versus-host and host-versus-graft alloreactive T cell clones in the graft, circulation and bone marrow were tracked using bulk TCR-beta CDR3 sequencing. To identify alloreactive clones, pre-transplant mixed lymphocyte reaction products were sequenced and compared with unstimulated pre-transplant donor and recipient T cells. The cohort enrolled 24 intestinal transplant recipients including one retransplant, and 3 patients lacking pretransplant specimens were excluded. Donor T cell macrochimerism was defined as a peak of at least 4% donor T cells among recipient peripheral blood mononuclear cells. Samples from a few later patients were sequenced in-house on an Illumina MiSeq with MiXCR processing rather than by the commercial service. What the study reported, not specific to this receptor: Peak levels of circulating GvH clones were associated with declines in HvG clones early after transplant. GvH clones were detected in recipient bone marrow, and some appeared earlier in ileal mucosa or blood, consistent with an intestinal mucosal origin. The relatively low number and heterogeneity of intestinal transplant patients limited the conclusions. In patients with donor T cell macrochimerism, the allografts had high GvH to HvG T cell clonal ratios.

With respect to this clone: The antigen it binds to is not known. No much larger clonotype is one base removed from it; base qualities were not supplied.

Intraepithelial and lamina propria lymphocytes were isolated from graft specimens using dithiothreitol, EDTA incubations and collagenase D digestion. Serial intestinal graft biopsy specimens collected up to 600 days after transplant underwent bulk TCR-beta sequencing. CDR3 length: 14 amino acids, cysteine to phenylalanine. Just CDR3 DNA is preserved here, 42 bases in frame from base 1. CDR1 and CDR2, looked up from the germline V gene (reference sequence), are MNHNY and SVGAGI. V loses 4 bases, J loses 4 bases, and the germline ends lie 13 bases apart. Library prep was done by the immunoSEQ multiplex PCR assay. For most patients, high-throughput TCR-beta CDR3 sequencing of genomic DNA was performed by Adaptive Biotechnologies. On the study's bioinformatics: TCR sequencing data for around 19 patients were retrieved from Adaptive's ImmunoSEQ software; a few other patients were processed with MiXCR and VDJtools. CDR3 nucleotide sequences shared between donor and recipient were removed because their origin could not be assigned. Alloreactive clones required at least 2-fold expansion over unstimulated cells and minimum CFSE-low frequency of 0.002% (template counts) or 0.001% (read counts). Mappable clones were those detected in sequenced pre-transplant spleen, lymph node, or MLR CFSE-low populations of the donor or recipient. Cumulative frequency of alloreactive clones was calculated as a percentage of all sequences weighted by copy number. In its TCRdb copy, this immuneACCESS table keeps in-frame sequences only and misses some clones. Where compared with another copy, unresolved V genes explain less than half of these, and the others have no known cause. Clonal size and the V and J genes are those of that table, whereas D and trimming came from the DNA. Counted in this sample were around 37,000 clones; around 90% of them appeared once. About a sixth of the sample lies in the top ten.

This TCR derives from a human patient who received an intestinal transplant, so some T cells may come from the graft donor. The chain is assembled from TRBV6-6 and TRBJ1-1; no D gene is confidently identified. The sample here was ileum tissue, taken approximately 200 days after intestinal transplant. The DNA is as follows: TGTGCCAGCAGTTCCAACCCGTGGAGCACTGAAGCTTTCTTT. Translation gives CASSSNPWSTEAFF.